One sample yielded the 23 T cell receptor beta chains listed below, sequenced in a study of shared clonotypes between healthy human individuals (dated by TCRdb to between 2020 and 2021). Receptor libraries were prepared by the immunoSEQ multiplex PCR assay. What TCRdb holds here is the immuneACCESS table cut down to in-frame rearrangements. Part of the clones is not present; checked against another copy, under half of the missing clones reflect an unresolved V gene, and the others are unexplained. For this sample there are approximately 1,000,000 clones; around 77% appear just once. The ten largest clones capture roughly 0.82% of the sample. Sample: memory CD4+ T cells from PBMCs. The cell subset or site label for this specimen denotes: CD45RA-negative fraction. The source of these receptors is a man aged 18 to 30 in good health. Some clones in this sample may be carry-over from other donors' samples.

This clone was picked up many times. J is TRBJ2-1 and V is TRBV7-2; tentative D call: TRBD2 (6 bases). The V end was cut by 5 bases, the J end by 1 base, with 12 bases between. Germline CDR1 SGHTA, CDR2 FQGNSA. The CDR3 is 15 amino acids. This chain's CDR3 is CASSPGAGSYNEQFF. The CDR3 DNA is TGTGCCAGCAGCCCTGGGGCGGGATCCTACAATGAGCAGTTCTTC. Combining the CDR3 with reference TRBV7-2 and TRBJ2-1 gives the whole variable domain GAGVSQSPSNKVTEKGKDVELRCDPISGHTALYWYRQSLGQGLEFLIYFQGNSAPDKSGLPSDRFSAERTGGSVSTLTIQRTQQEDSAVYLCASSPGAGSYNEQFFGPGTRLTVL.

The J gene is TRBJ2-7, the V gene TRBV30, with D possibly matching TRBD1 (6 bases). This CDR3 region has 12 residues. CDR1 GTSNPN and CDR2 SVGIG come from the germline V gene (reference sequence). The V and J ends lost 3 bases and 4 bases respectively, with 10 bases between them. This CDR3 reads CAWSGRGYEQYF. For the CDR3, the DNA is TGTGCCTGGAGCGGCAGGGGATACGAGCAGTACTTC.

This clone occurred many times. This chain connects TRBV27 to TRBJ1-4, with 7 bases that match TRBD1. This CDR3 spans 15 amino acids. The V gene's germline CDR1 is MNHEY and CDR2 SMNVEV (reference sequence). V lost 6 bases, J lost 7 bases, and 11 bases stayed unmatched. The CDR3: CASSLRGGGREKLFF. Here the CDR3 DNA reads TGTGCCAGCAGCCTCAGGGGGGGTGGGCGTGAAAAACTGTTTTTT.

This clone was counted at least ten times. V and J are TRBV5-4 and TRBJ1-3; no firm D call. Trimming stripped 2 bases from V and 3 bases from J, with 12 bases between. This CDR3 contains 15 residues. The V gene's germline CDR1 is SGHNT and CDR2 YYREEE (reference sequence). Here the CDR3 DNA reads TGTGCCAGCAGCTTAGGGCCTTTAGGTGGAAACACCATATATTTT. Translation: CASSLGPLGGNTIYF.

The chain uses TRBV12-5 and TRBJ2-5; D remains unclear. V was pared by 3 bases and J by 5 bases, with 4 bases between. CDR3 length: 11 amino acids. CDR1 and CDR2 (germline): LGHNT, FRNRAP. The CDR3 DNA reads TGTGCTAGTGGTTTAAGGGAGACCCAGTACTTC. Translation: CASGLRETQYF.

The chain is built from TRBV4-1 and TRBJ2-5, with 14 bases fitting TRBD2. Germline-derived CDR1 and CDR2 are MGHRA and YSYEKL. This CDR3 has 16 residues. V was clipped by 4 bases and J by 1 base; unmatched bases: 2. The CDR3 DNA reads TGCGCCAGCAGCCGAGGGACTAGCGGGAGCCAAGAGACCCAGTACTTC. Translated, it gives CASSRGTSGSQETQYF.

The chain couples TRBV16 to TRBJ2-1; D remains ambiguous. With 0 bases removed from V and 10 bases from J, the gap between germline ends came to 16 bases. Germline V gene sequence: CDR1 KGHSY, CDR2 FQNENV. CDR3 length: 15 amino acids. The CDR3 spells CASSQSGAGPVEQFF. The CDR3 region has the DNA TGTGCCAGCAGCCAATCGGGTGCAGGCCCGGTCGAGCAGTTCTTC. Full variable domain (rest looked up from reference TRBV16 and TRBJ2-1): GEEVAQTPKHLVRGEGQKAKLYCAPIKGHSYVFWYQQVLKNEFKFLISFQNENVFDETGMPKERFSAKCLPNSPCSLEIQATKLEDSAVYFCASSQSGAGPVEQFFGPGTRLTVL.

The chain couples TRBV4-2 to TRBJ2-7; 8 bases are shared with TRBD1. Germline-derived CDR1 and CDR2 are LGHNA and YNFKEQ. V gave up 0 bases and J gave up 1 base; unmatched junction bases: 2. The length of the CDR3 is 15 residues. CDR3 bases: TGTGCCAGCAGCCAAGACAGGGGGCTTTCCTACGAGCAGTACTTC. It specifies CASSQDRGLSYEQYF.

The rearrangement joins TRBV5-1 to TRBJ1-3, with D possibly matching TRBD1 (6 bases). The ends were cut back, 4 bases at V and 0 bases at J, with 8 bases in the middle. CDR1 is SGHRS, CDR2 YFSETQ, per germline. CDR3 length: 14 amino acids. The CDR3 nucleotides read TGCGCCAGCAGCCAACAGGGCTCTGGAAACACCATATATTTT. This gives the protein CASSQQGSGNTIYF.

The chain recombines TRBV5-5 with TRBJ1-3; D may be TRBD1 (6 bases). V lost 5 bases and J lost 0, with 18 bases in between. Germline CDR1 reads SGHKS; CDR2 reads YYEKEE (reference sequence). The CDR3 spans 17 residues. CDR3 in DNA: TGTGCCAGCAGTTTTACGGACAGTGCCCTCTCTGGAAACACCATATATTTT. Encoded protein: CASSFTDSALSGNTIYF.

J is TRBJ2-1 and V is TRBV5-1, with 8 bases identical to TRBD1. Germline trimming cut 6 bases from V and 9 bases from J; bases unmatched to any gene: 17. Germline V lookup: CDR1 SGHRS, CDR2 YFSETQ. The CDR3 sequence is 16 residues long. CDR3 in DNA: TGCGCCAGCACCATCCAGGGGGCGATTAGTACTGGTGAGCAGTTCTTC. Protein: CASTIQGAISTGEQFF.

In this sample, this clone turned up a few times. The V call is TRBV6-5, the J call TRBJ2-5; 7 positions agree with TRBD1. This CDR3 contains 14 residues. V lost 4 bases to trimming and J lost 7 bases; unmatched junction nucleotides: 9. CDR1 and CDR2 (germline): MNHEY, SVGAGI. The CDR3 DNA reads TGTGCCAGCAGTTGGGACAGTTTAAGGGGGACCCAGTACTTC. Translation: CASSWDSLRGTQYF.

This chain connects TRBV18 to TRBJ1-5; weak D call: TRBD1 (6 bases). Germline V gene data show CDR1 as KGHSH and CDR2 as LQKENI. Trimming removed 3 bases at V and 6 bases at J, with 27 bases between. This CDR3 region has 19 residues. The CDR3 nucleotides read TGTGCCAGCTCACCTAACCCAGGGCGGTGGGGGGCCGACGGTCAGCCCCAGCATTTT. It codes for CASSPNPGRWGADGQPQHF. The whole variable domain, remainder taken from reference TRBV18 and TRBJ1-5, is NAGVMQNPRHLVRRRGQEARLRCSPMKGHSHVYWYRQLPEEGLKFMVYLQKENIIDESGMPKERFSAEFPKEGPSILRIQQVVRGDSAAYFCASSPNPGRWGADGQPQHFGDGTRLSIL.

The chain combines TRBV10-3 with TRBJ1-1, with 7 bases identical to TRBD1. Germline V gives CDR1 ENHRY, CDR2 SYGVKD. J was trimmed by 6 bases and V by 3 bases; bases with no gene match: 10. This CDR3 is built from 15 residues. CDR3 region: CAISDGGGSIPEAFF. The CDR3 DNA reads as TGTGCCATCAGTGATGGAGGGGGCAGCATCCCTGAAGCTTTCTTT.

This sequence joins TRBV5-1 and TRBJ1-1, with a possible D match to TRBD1 (6 bases). V was clipped by 7 bases and J by 4 bases, with 17 bases between them. The germline V gene encodes CDR1 SGHRS and CDR2 YFSETQ. The CDR3 consists of 14 residues. CDR3: CASSSSAGATEAFF. CDR3 nucleotides: TGCGCCAGCTCATCGTCGGCAGGGGCCACTGAAGCTTTCTTT.

CDR3 region: CASSRDGWGQFYGYTF. The CDR3 bases are TGTGCCAGCAGTAGAGACGGATGGGGACAGTTCTATGGCTACACCTTC. J is TRBJ1-2 and V is TRBV28, with 7 bases aligning to TRBD1. Germline V gene sequence: CDR1 MDHEN, CDR2 SYDVKM. V lost 5 bases and J lost 4; bases outside the gene matches: 13. The CDR3 runs 16 residues.

V is TRBV9 and J is TRBJ2-1; 14 positions agree with TRBD2. Germline loops: CDR1 SGDLS, CDR2 YYNGEE. The J segment lost 0 bases and the V segment lost 4 bases, leaving 12 bases of the junction unmatched. CDR3 length: 20 residues. In nucleotides, the CDR3 is TGTGCCAGCAGCCCAAGATCAGGACTAGCGGGAGGAAGCTCCTACAATGAGCAGTTCTTC. Residues: CASSPRSGLAGGSSYNEQFF.

The chain employs TRBV28 and TRBJ2-1; 11 nucleotides agree with TRBD2. After removal of 8 bases from V and 2 bases from J, the junction contained 5 bases not matched to a gene. The CDR3 consists of 15 residues. From germline, CDR1 is MDHEN and CDR2 SYDVKM. CDR3 DNA: TGTGCCAGCTTAGCGGGAGGGAAGACCTACAATGAGCAGTTCTTC. Amino acids: CASLAGGKTYNEQFF.

This chain uses TRBV7-3 with TRBJ2-1, with 14 bases matching TRBD2. The CDR3 covers 17 residues. V lost 4 bases, J lost 8 bases, and 10 bases stayed unmatched. CDR1 is SGHTA, CDR2 FQGTGA, per germline. CDR3 DNA: TGTGCCAGCAGCTCCTGGACTAGCGGGAGGAAAGCGTATGAGCAGTTCTTC. Protein product: CASSSWTSGRKAYEQFF.

This chain uses TRBV9 with TRBJ2-1; 9 bases are a match to TRBD2. This CDR3 has 17 residues. The germline V gene has CDR1 SGDLS and CDR2 YYNGEE. V lost 3 bases, J lost 6 bases, and 13 bases stayed unmatched. CDR3 DNA: TGTGCCAGCAGCGCGGAGGAGGCGGGAGGGTTCCGCAATGAGCAGTTCTTC. It is translated as CASSAEEAGGFRNEQFF.

The genes are TRBV5-4 and TRBJ1-1, with TRBD1 as a possible D gene (6 bases). This CDR3 spans 14 amino acids. The germline V gene has CDR1 SGHNT and CDR2 YYREEE (reference sequence). V lost 4 bases to trimming and J lost 7 bases, with 17 bases between them. This CDR3 reads CASSRRGGEFEAFF. As DNA, the CDR3 is TGTGCCAGCAGCCGGAGGGGGGGGGAGTTTGAAGCTTTCTTT.

This clone was found a few times. Other nucleotide sequences in the sample specify the same CDR3. The chain joins TRBV4-2 to TRBJ1-5; weak D call: TRBD1 (6 bases). The CDR3 contains 15 residues. Germline CDR1 reads LGHNA; CDR2 reads YNFKEQ. The V gene lost 0 bases and the J gene lost 5 bases, with 11 bases spanning the gap. CDR3 sequence (DNA): TGTGCCAGCAGCCAAGATGCGGGGGGGCATCAGCCCCAGCATTTT. Amino acids: CASSQDAGGHQPQHF.

The rearrangement joins TRBV7-2 to TRBJ1-5; a possible D gene is TRBD1 (5 bases). V was shortened by 4 bases and J by 9 bases, with 16 bases between the two germline ends. CDR3 size: 14 residues. Germline CDR1 SGHTA, CDR2 FQGNSA. The CDR3 region has the DNA TGTGCCAGCAGCTGGGGGAGAGGGGTACTGCCCCAGCATTTT. Protein sequence: CASSWGRGVLPQHF.